Below are 26 T cell receptor beta chains sequenced from a single sample in a study of cytomegalovirus exposure and HLA in healthy donors. Profiling relied on immunoSEQ multiplex PCR, and the TCRdb table lists in-frame clones only, not all of them. This sample has roughly 250,000 clones, with 86% found just once. The sequenced material came from PBMCs. Receptors originate from a woman in her 30s in good health and CMV-seropositive.

The chain joins TRBV11-2 to TRBJ1-2, with 7 nucleotides matching TRBD1. CDR1 is SGHAT, CDR2 FQNNGV, per germline. The ends lost 5 bases at V and 4 bases at J; junction bases unmatched: 13. The CDR3 runs to 16 residues. The DNA of the CDR3 is TGTGCCAGCAGCCCGACAGGGCCGCGCGTGGGCTATGGCTACACCTTC. It encodes CASSPTGPRVGYGYTF. Together with reference TRBV11-2 and TRBJ1-2, the CDR3 gives the full variable domain: EAGVAQSPRYKIIEKRQSVAFWCNPISGHATLYWYQQILGQGPKLLIQFQNNGVVDDSQLPKDRFSAERLKGVDSTLKIQPAKLEDSAVYLCASSPTGPRVGYGYTFGSGTRLTVV.

The chain is built from TRBV6-6 and TRBJ2-1, with no clear D. The CDR3 is 14 residues long. Germline CDR1 and CDR2: MNHNY and SVGAGI (reference sequence). Trimming removed 6 bases from V and 4 bases from J, with 13 bases in between. CDR3 residues: CASRRSSEYNEQFF. The CDR3 bases are TGTGCCAGCAGGCGCTCGAGCGAATACAATGAGCAGTTCTTC.

This clone was counted between two and nine times. The chain employs TRBV2 and TRBJ2-7; TRBD1 agrees at 7 bases. This CDR3 comprises 11 residues. Germline V gene lookup returns CDR1 SNHLY and CDR2 FYNNEI. V lost 3 bases to trimming and J lost 7 bases; unmatched junction nucleotides: 0. The CDR3 DNA sequence: TGTGCCAGCAGTGAGACAGGGGAGCAGTACTTC. This codes for CASSETGEQYF. Drawing the rest from reference TRBV2 and TRBJ2-7, the complete variable domain is EPEVTQTPSHQVTQMGQEVILRCVPISNHLYFYWYRQILGQKVEFLVSFYNNEISEKSEIFDDQFSVERPDGSNFTLKIRSTKLEDSAMYFCASSETGEQYFGPGTRLTVT.

J is TRBJ2-3 and V is TRBV19; 9 bases are a match to TRBD2. This CDR3 has 14 residues. J gave up 4 bases and V 9 bases, and 8 bases lay outside the gene matches. Germline CDR1 LNHDA, CDR2 SQIVND (reference sequence). For the CDR3, the DNA is TGTGCCAGCCGGCGCGGGAGGGAGCCAGATACGCAGTATTTT. Protein sequence: CASRRGREPDTQYF.

V and J are TRBV5-1 and TRBJ1-4, with D possibly matching TRBD1 (6 bases). Trimming removed 4 bases at V and 7 bases at J, with 23 bases between. CDR1 and CDR2 from the germline V gene are SGHRS and YFSETQ. The CDR3 extends over 17 amino acids. The CDR3, as DNA: TGCGCCAGCAGCCCCTACTATGCGGGGGCCGGAGGTGAAAAACTGTTTTTT. This translates into CASSPYYAGAGGEKLFF.

The V gene is TRBV5-4, the J gene TRBJ2-3, with a tentative D call TRBD2 (6 bases). This CDR3 has 15 residues. The germline gives CDR1 SGHNT, CDR2 YYREEE (reference sequence). Trimming left V 1 base short and J 0 bases short, with 9 bases between. The CDR3 protein is CASSLFAGSTDTQYF. The CDR3 nucleotides read TGTGCCAGCAGCTTGTTCGCGGGAAGCACAGATACGCAGTATTTT.

This clone was observed a handful of times. The chain is built from TRBV14 and TRBJ2-1; D is uncertain. The CDR3 loop spans 18 amino acids. Trimming left V 0 bases short and J 0 bases short, with 15 bases between. Germline CDR1 SGHDN, CDR2 FVKESK. CDR3 nucleotides: TGTGCCAGCAGCCAAGATACGGTGAAACCTAGCTCCTACAATGAGCAGTTCTTC. Translating it yields CASSQDTVKPSSYNEQFF.

This chain connects TRBV28 to TRBJ2-1; 9 nucleotides align to TRBD1. In germline, CDR1 is MDHEN, CDR2 SYDVKM. V lost 1 base, J lost 5 bases, and 12 bases stayed unmatched. The CDR3 has 18 amino acids. CDR3 DNA sequence: TGTGCCAGCAGTTTATACCTTTCGGACAGGGGTCAGGACAATGAGCAGTTCTTC. Translated, it gives CASSLYLSDRGQDNEQFF.

The chain couples TRBV19 to TRBJ1-2; D is possibly TRBD1 (5 bases). The CDR3 length is 12 residues. The germline V gene has CDR1 LNHDA and CDR2 SQIVND (reference sequence). V lost 7 bases, J lost 1 base, and 7 bases lay in between. CDR3 amino acids: CASTGNNYGYTF. DNA for the CDR3: TGTGCCAGTACAGGGAATAACTATGGCTACACCTTC.

This clone was seen just once. This rearrangement joins TRBV5-1 to TRBJ2-7; 13 positions match TRBD2. The germline gives CDR1 SGHRS, CDR2 YFSETQ. V shed 0 bases and J 7 bases; nucleotides not matched to a gene: 7. This CDR3 contains 16 residues. DNA for the CDR3: TGCGCCAGCAGCTTGGTGGCTACTAGCGGGAGGGGGGAGCAGTACTTC. This gives the protein CASSLVATSGRGEQYF.

J is TRBJ2-5 and V is TRBV2, with 9 bases aligning to TRBD1. The CDR3 is 13 amino acids. The trim removed 6 bases at V and 5 bases at J, leaving 4 bases unmatched. The germline gives CDR1 SNHLY, CDR2 FYNNEI. CDR3: CASRGGQGETQYF. The CDR3 DNA reads as TGTGCCAGCAGGGGTGGACAGGGGGAGACCCAGTACTTC.

The V and J genes are TRBV10-2 and TRBJ2-1, with a tentative D call TRBD2 (5 bases). CDR1 and CDR2 from the germline V gene are WSHSY and SAAADI. The CDR3 runs to 12 residues. The V end was cut by 8 bases, the J end by 0 bases, with 5 bases between. The CDR3, as DNA: TGCGCCAGCGGGAGCTCCTACAATGAGCAGTTCTTC. Translated: CASGSSYNEQFF.

This chain joins TRBV5-1 and TRBJ1-1; TRBD1 might be the D (6 bases). This CDR3 has 14 amino acids. The germline CDR1 and CDR2 sequences are SGHRS and YFSETQ. Trimming stripped 4 bases from V and 6 bases from J, with 16 bases between. The CDR3, as DNA: TGCGCCAGCAGCCCATATTCAACAGGGCCTGAAGCTTTCTTT. Residues: CASSPYSTGPEAFF.

The chain couples TRBV19 to TRBJ1-5, with 10 bases lining up with TRBD1. V gave up 0 bases and J gave up 1 base; unmatched junction bases: 0. The CDR3 runs 16 residues. In germline, CDR1 is LNHDA, CDR2 SQIVND (reference sequence). The CDR3 here is CASSIEGQGSNQPQHF. CDR3 coding DNA: TGTGCCAGTAGTATAGAGGGACAGGGGAGCAATCAGCCCCAGCATTTT.

This chain links TRBV18 with TRBJ2-7; 7 nucleotides line up with TRBD2. Trimming took 1 base from V and 5 from J; bases not matched to a gene: 5. The CDR3 sequence is 14 residues long. Looked up from germline, CDR1 is KGHSH and CDR2 is LQKENI. The CDR3 DNA is TGTGCCAGCTCACCACTTAGCGGGTCCGACGAGCAGTACTTC. Its protein is CASSPLSGSDEQYF.

The V call is TRBV25-1, the J call TRBJ1-3; a weak D match, TRBD1 (5 bases). CDR1 MGHDK and CDR2 SYGVNS come from the germline V gene. Trimming stripped 6 bases from V and 2 bases from J, with 14 bases between. The CDR3 totals 15 residues. This CDR3 reads CASRSTTDPGNTIYF. The CDR3 region has the DNA TGTGCCAGCAGGAGCACGACAGACCCTGGAAACACCATATATTTT. Based on the CDR3 plus reference TRBV25-1 and TRBJ1-3, the full variable domain is EADIYQTPRYLVIGTGKKITLECSQTMGHDKMYWYQQDPGMELHLIHYSYGVNSTEKGDLSSESTVSRIRTEHFPLTLESARPSHTSQYLCASRSTTDPGNTIYFGEGSWLTVV.

J is TRBJ2-1 and V is TRBV6-1; no reliable D call. Trimming took off 0 bases at V and 10 bases at J, with 7 bases between the two ends. CDR1 is MNHNS and CDR2 is SASEGT in the germline V gene. The CDR3 covers 12 residues. The CDR3 loop is CASSEASAEQFF. In DNA, the CDR3 is TGTGCCAGCAGTGAAGCGAGCGCAGAGCAGTTCTTC.

In its sample, this clone was seen once. The rearrangement links TRBV15 to TRBJ2-1, with 7 bases fitting TRBD1. CDR3 size: 15 residues. Germline trimming cut 3 bases from V and 5 bases from J; bases unmatched to any gene: 7. Germline V gene data show CDR1 as LNHNV and CDR2 as YYDKDF (reference sequence). The CDR3 spells CATSRARDSNNEQFF. As DNA, the CDR3 is TGTGCCACCAGCAGGGCCCGGGACAGCAACAATGAGCAGTTCTTC.

In nucleotides, the CDR3 is TGTGCCAGTAGTATAGATCACAGACTAAACACCGGGGAGCTGTTTTTT. It is translated as CASSIDHRLNTGELFF. This chain links TRBV19 with TRBJ2-2; a weak D match, TRBD2 (5 bases). The CDR3 consists of 16 residues. Germline V lookup: CDR1 LNHDA, CDR2 SQIVND (reference sequence). V was clipped by 0 bases and J by 2 bases, with 10 bases between them.

Here the CDR3 reads CASSPLEFANTGELFF. CDR3 bases: TGCGCCAGCAGCCCCCTAGAGTTTGCGAACACCGGGGAGCTGTTTTTT. J is TRBJ2-2 and V is TRBV5-1; the D is unclear. Trimming pared 4 bases from V and 0 bases from J, leaving 13 bases between. Germline assignment: CDR1 SGHRS and CDR2 YFSETQ. The CDR3 length is 16 residues.

The chain couples TRBV13 to TRBJ2-3; D might be TRBD1 (5 bases). This CDR3 region has 13 residues. Germline values: CDR1 PRHDT, CDR2 FYEKMQ (reference sequence). V lost 5 bases to trimming and J lost 9 bases, with 15 bases between them. The CDR3 protein is CASSLGRDSTQYF. In nucleotides, the CDR3 is TGTGCCAGCAGCCTCGGCAGGGATTCGACGCAGTATTTT.

The J gene is TRBJ2-7, the V gene TRBV5-1; TRBD2 is a possible D gene (6 bases). The CDR3 totals 14 residues. The germline V gene encodes CDR1 SGHRS and CDR2 YFSETQ. Trimming left V 8 bases short and J 3 bases short, with 18 bases between. CDR3 region: CASTSQGGGYEQYF. The CDR3 nucleotides read TGCGCCAGTACATCTCAGGGAGGCGGCTACGAGCAGTACTTC.

This clone was found many times. The chain joins TRBV6-4 to TRBJ2-2; 8 nucleotides match TRBD2. V lost 11 bases and J lost 3; bases outside the gene matches: 14. The CDR3 has 16 residues. Germline loops: CDR1 MRHNA, CDR2 SNTAGT. The CDR3 here is CASRAGDGGHTGELFF. The CDR3, as DNA: TGTGCCTCGCGAGCGGGAGATGGGGGCCACACCGGGGAGCTGTTTTTT.

The V call is TRBV5-1, the J call TRBJ2-7; D may be TRBD2 (5 bases). Trimming left V 4 bases short and J 3 bases short, with 11 bases between. The CDR3 is 13 amino acids. Germline lookup yields CDR1 SGHRS and CDR2 YFSETQ. The CDR3 nucleotides read TGCGCCAGCAGCGCTAATAGCGTCTACGAGCAGTACTTC. This encodes CASSANSVYEQYF. The full variable domain, its missing parts supplied by reference TRBV5-1 and TRBJ2-7, is KAGVTQTPRYLIKTRGQQVTLSCSPISGHRSVSWYQQTPGQGLQFLFEYFSETQRNKGNFPGRFSGRQFSNSRSEMNVSTLELGDSALYLCASSANSVYEQYFGPGTRLTVT.

The chain recombines TRBV2 with TRBJ1-5; TRBD1 aligns across 7 bases. Trimming took 2 bases from V and 7 from J; bases not matched to a gene: 11. Germline CDR1 and CDR2: SNHLY and FYNNEI. The CDR3 length is 16 residues. DNA of the CDR3: TGTGCCAGCAGTGAAACTAGGACAGGATTTTTCCAGCCCCAGCATTTT. It is translated as CASSETRTGFFQPQHF.

This clone was recorded a few times. This same CDR3 is encoded by further DNA sequences in the sample. The rearrangement uses TRBV30 and TRBJ2-5, with D possibly TRBD1 on 6 matching bases. Looked up from germline, CDR1 is GTSNPN and CDR2 is SVGIG (reference sequence). The V gene lost 0 bases and the J gene lost 4 bases, with 6 bases spanning the gap. The CDR3 covers 12 residues. The CDR3 loop is CAWSVGGETQYF. For the CDR3, the DNA is TGTGCCTGGAGTGTAGGGGGAGAGACCCAGTACTTC.